Presented here are 25 T cell receptor beta chains from one specimen sequenced in a study of cytomegalovirus exposure and HLA in healthy donors. Data came from immunoSEQ multiplex PCR; TCRdb stores just in-frame clones and leaves some out. The table includes 100,000 to 150,000 clones, nearly 90% detected once. Sequenced material: PBMCs. These TCRs come from a young woman in good health and CMV-seronegative.

This chain links TRBV19 with TRBJ1-1; the D gene is possibly TRBD1 (6 bases). V lost 5 bases, J lost 1 base, and 17 bases lay in between. The CDR3 consists of 16 residues. The germline gives CDR1 LNHDA, CDR2 SQIVND (reference sequence). For the CDR3, the DNA is TGTGCCAGTAGTTTGGGCCCCGACAGGAGGAACACTGAAGCTTTCTTT. As protein: CASSLGPDRRNTEAFF. Filled out from reference TRBV19 and TRBJ1-1, the complete variable domain reads DGGITQSPKYLFRKEGQNVTLSCEQNLNHDAMYWYRQDPGQGLRLIYYSQIVNDFQKGDIAEGYSVSREKKESFPLTVTSAQKNPTAFYLCASSLGPDRRNTEAFFGQGTRLTVV.

This chain connects TRBV28 to TRBJ2-1, with 8 positions matching TRBD1. The CDR3 extends over 16 amino acids. The germline gives CDR1 MDHEN, CDR2 SYDVKM. V was clipped by 3 bases and J by 6 bases; unmatched bases: 10. The CDR3 sequence: CASSFTTGVSSNEQFF. The DNA for the CDR3 is TGTGCCAGCAGTTTCACGACAGGGGTTAGTTCCAATGAGCAGTTCTTC.

The V and J genes are TRBV4-3 and TRBJ1-5; tentative D call: TRBD1 (5 bases). V lost 0 bases to trimming and J lost 4 bases, with 13 bases between them. Germline V gives CDR1 LGHNA, CDR2 YSLEER. CDR3 length: 16 amino acids. CDR3 sequence: CASSQDLGGGNQPQHF. For the CDR3, the DNA is TGCGCCAGCAGCCAAGACCTGGGGGGTGGGAATCAGCCCCAGCATTTT.

The chain has TRBV6-1 and TRBJ2-1; D perhaps matches TRBD2 (5 bases). The CDR3 spans 11 residues. The V end was cut by 8 bases, the J end by 6 bases, with 8 bases between. Germline values: CDR1 MNHNS, CDR2 SASEGT. The CDR3 DNA reads as TGTGCCAGCGCTAGCCTCAATGAGCAGTTCTTC. Translating it yields CASASLNEQFF.

This chain links TRBV7-9 with TRBJ2-1, with D maybe TRBD1 (5 bases). The CDR3 is 13 amino acids. V was clipped by 5 bases and J by 7 bases, with 12 bases between them. CDR1 and CDR2 from the germline V gene are SEHNR and FQNEAQ (reference sequence). As DNA, the CDR3 is TGTGCCAGCAGCGATAGGGGTCAGAATGAGCAGTTCTTC. This gives the protein CASSDRGQNEQFF. The full variable domain, with the rest looked up from reference TRBV7-9 and TRBJ2-1, is DTGVSQNPRHKITKRGQNVTFRCDPISEHNRLYWYRQTLGQGPEFLTYFQNEAQLEKSRLLSDRFSAERPKGSFSTLEIQRTEQGDSAMYLCASSDRGQNEQFFGPGTRLTVL.

This chain links TRBV19 with TRBJ1-6; tentatively, D is TRBD1 (5 bases). CDR3 length: 16 amino acids. V was cut by 5 bases and J by 2 bases, with 13 bases left in between. Germline V lookup: CDR1 LNHDA, CDR2 SQIVND (reference sequence). CDR3 region: CASSEWGRPYNSPLHF. The CDR3 DNA follows: TGTGCCAGTAGTGAGTGGGGGAGGCCCTATAATTCACCCCTCCACTTT.

The chain joins TRBV7-9 to TRBJ2-5; TRBD1 matches 7 bases. V lost 4 bases to trimming and J lost 5 bases; unmatched junction nucleotides: 19. Germline V CDR1 and CDR2: SEHNR, FQNEAQ (reference sequence). This CDR3 spans 18 amino acids. The CDR3 region is CASSSLRKGQLSRETQYF. The CDR3 nucleotides are TGTGCCAGCAGCTCCTTACGAAAGGGACAGCTCTCTCGGGAGACCCAGTACTTC.

This chain uses TRBV29-1 with TRBJ2-1; 11 positions match TRBD2. The ends lost 3 bases at V and 7 bases at J; junction bases unmatched: 14. From germline, CDR1 is SQVTM and CDR2 ANQGSEA. The CDR3 is made up of 17 amino acids. Written as DNA, the CDR3 is TGCAGCGTTGAGGTACCTACTAGCGGGGGCCTGTGGAATGAGCAGTTCTTC. It codes for CSVEVPTSGGLWNEQFF.

The chain is built from TRBV6-1 and TRBJ2-2; D is unclear. V lost 8 bases and J lost 0, with 10 bases in between. The CDR3 contains 14 residues. In germline, CDR1 is MNHNS, CDR2 SASEGT. Here the CDR3 reads CASSPVANTGELFF. The CDR3 coding sequence is TGTGCCAGCTCTCCGGTCGCGAACACCGGGGAGCTGTTTTTT.

V and J are TRBV18 and TRBJ2-3, with TRBD1 matching over 8 bases. This CDR3 has 16 amino acids. The junction had 8 bases not matched to a gene; V was cut back by 6 bases and J by 0 bases. Germline V gives CDR1 KGHSH, CDR2 LQKENI. The CDR3 spells CASSQQGGSSTDTQYF. CDR3 DNA sequence: TGTGCCAGCTCGCAACAGGGGGGCTCTAGCACAGATACGCAGTATTTT.

The chain couples TRBV6-5 to TRBJ2-3, with D possibly being TRBD1 (6 bases). Trimming took off 0 bases at V and 5 bases at J, with 6 bases between the two ends. This CDR3 region has 13 residues. CDR1 is MNHEY, CDR2 SVGAGI, per germline. The CDR3 loop reads CASSYSTGDTQYF. DNA for the CDR3: TGTGCCAGCAGTTACTCGACAGGAGATACGCAGTATTTT.

The chain employs TRBV7-2 and TRBJ2-5, with 13 bases lining up with TRBD2. Trimming removed 4 bases from V and 0 bases from J; junction bases left unmatched: 2. This CDR3 region has 16 residues. Germline CDR1 SGHTA, CDR2 FQGNSA. The CDR3 is CASSWGLAGHQETQYF. CDR3 coding DNA: TGTGCCAGCAGCTGGGGACTAGCGGGACACCAAGAGACCCAGTACTTC.

This clone was observed once. The gene calls are TRBV11-2 and TRBJ2-5, with TRBD1 matching over 7 bases. Germline CDR1 SGHAT, CDR2 FQNNGV. The CDR3 runs to 13 residues. With 4 bases clipped from V and 4 bases from J, the junction kept 3 bases outside the gene matches. The CDR3 DNA reads as TGTGCCAGCAGCTCGGGGACAGCAGAGACCCAGTACTTC. This gives the protein CASSSGTAETQYF.

This chain joins TRBV7-8 and TRBJ2-2; the D gene is possibly TRBD1 (5 bases). Trimming shortened V by 5 bases and J by 2 bases, and 9 bases separated the two germline ends. Per germline, CDR1 SGHVS and CDR2 FQNEAQ. CDR3 length equals 14 residues. The CDR3 nucleotides read TGTGCCAGCAGCCCCGACAGAAACACCGGGGAGCTGTTTTTT. Translated: CASSPDRNTGELFF.

V and J are TRBV5-8 and TRBJ1-2; TRBD1 is a possible D gene (6 bases). Germline V CDR1 and CDR2: SGHTS, YDEGEE. V lost 0 bases and J lost 2, with 8 bases in between. There are 14 residues in the CDR3. The DNA for the CDR3 is TGTGCCAGCAGCTTGGGAACAGGGAACTATGGCTACACCTTC. Protein product: CASSLGTGNYGYTF. Filled out from reference TRBV5-8 and TRBJ1-2, the complete variable domain reads EAGVTQSPTHLIKTRGQQATLRCSPISGHTSVYWYQQALGLGLQFLLWYDEGEERNRGNFPPRFSGRQFPNYSSELNVNALELEDSALYLCASSLGTGNYGYTFGSGTRLTVV.

This clone was counted ten times or more. This chain joins TRBV14 and TRBJ1-1, with D uncertain. This CDR3 is 14 amino acids long. V was pared by 5 bases and J by 5 bases, with 15 bases between. CDR1 and CDR2 from the germline V gene are SGHDN and FVKESK. The CDR3 is CASSAWGGGTEAFF. The CDR3 nucleotides read TGTGCCAGCAGCGCCTGGGGTGGAGGGACTGAAGCTTTCTTT. Based on the CDR3 plus reference TRBV14 and TRBJ1-1, the full variable domain is EAGVTQFPSHSVIEKGQTVTLRCDPISGHDNLYWYRRVMGKEIKFLLHFVKESKQDESGMPNNRFLAERTGGTYSTLKVQPAELEDSGVYFCASSAWGGGTEAFFGQGTRLTVV.

V is TRBV6-6 and J is TRBJ1-1; 10 nucleotides align to TRBD1. The CDR3 spans 15 residues. J gave up 6 bases and V 6 bases, and 10 bases lay outside the gene matches. Germline V gene data show CDR1 as MNHNY and CDR2 as SVGAGI (reference sequence). The CDR3, as DNA: TGTGCCAGCAGCCCACGGGACAGGGGTGTTGCTGAAGCTTTCTTT. This translates into CASSPRDRGVAEAFF.

The chain is built from TRBV6-5 and TRBJ2-7; no definite D call. V dropped 0 bases and J dropped 2 bases, with 11 bases sitting between them. Per the germline V gene, CDR1 is MNHEY and CDR2 is SVGAGI. The CDR3 contains 15 residues. The CDR3 spells CASSYSQFTAYEQYF. The CDR3 DNA sequence: TGTGCCAGCAGTTACTCCCAGTTTACCGCCTACGAGCAGTACTTC.

V usage is TRBV7-6 and J usage is TRBJ2-7; TRBD2 matches 9 bases. Trimming took 2 bases from V and 6 from J; bases not matched to a gene: 5. The V gene's germline CDR1 is SGHVS and CDR2 FNYEAQ. The CDR3 is made up of 14 amino acids. The CDR3 nucleotides read TGTGCCAGCAGCTTAAAGGCTAGCGGGATCGAGCAGTACGTC. Residues: CASSLKASGIEQYV.

The V call is TRBV14, the J call TRBJ1-2; D gene unclear. The V gene's germline CDR1 is SGHDN and CDR2 FVKESK. This CDR3 region has 14 residues. V was clipped by 4 bases and J by 4 bases, with 13 bases between them. The CDR3 DNA is TGTGCCAGCAGCCCGAGGACTCTCACCTATGGCTACACCTTC. The encoded protein is CASSPRTLTYGYTF.

The V and J genes are TRBV6-6 and TRBJ1-3; D remains unclear. Per the germline V gene, CDR1 is MNHNY and CDR2 is SVGAGI (reference sequence). There are 15 residues in the CDR3. V lost 4 bases and J 0 bases, leaving 10 bases between the germline ends. CDR3 nucleotides: TGTGCCAGCAGTTCCCCGGAGGACTCTGGAAACACCATATATTTT. This sequence encodes CASSSPEDSGNTIYF.

This chain uses TRBV7-2 with TRBJ2-3; 10 bases line up with TRBD2. The J segment lost 2 bases and the V segment lost 6 bases, leaving 8 bases of the junction unmatched. Looked up from germline, CDR1 is SGHTA and CDR2 is FQGNSA. This CDR3 comprises 16 residues. The CDR3 region is CASRGGTSDFTDTQYF. For the CDR3, the DNA is TGTGCCAGCAGAGGAGGGACTAGCGACTTCACAGATACGCAGTATTTT.

The V and J genes are TRBV29-1 and TRBJ1-1; no clear D. Between the trimmed V and J ends, which lost 8 bases and 1 base, there was a span of 8 bases. The germline CDR1 and CDR2 sequences are SQVTM and ANQGSEA. This CDR3 has 11 residues. The CDR3 loop is CSLERNTEAFF. The CDR3 DNA follows: TGCAGCTTAGAGAGGAACACTGAAGCTTTCTTT.

This rearrangement joins TRBV29-1 to TRBJ2-5; D not certain. Germline V gene lookup returns CDR1 SQVTM and CDR2 ANQGSEA. V was shortened by 3 bases and J by 1 base, with 6 bases between the two germline ends. The length of the CDR3 is 12 residues. This CDR3 reads CSVEEIQETQYF. The CDR3 DNA reads TGCAGCGTTGAGGAGATCCAAGAGACCCAGTACTTC.

This clone was seen once. The chain recombines TRBV28 with TRBJ2-3, with D hard to call. The CDR3 loop spans 12 amino acids. CDR1 is MDHEN, CDR2 SYDVKM, per germline. Trimming shortened V by 8 bases and J by 9 bases, and 15 bases separated the two germline ends. Written as DNA, the CDR3 is TGTGCCAGCGGTATCCAAGCGAAGACGCAGTATTTT. It yields the protein CASGIQAKTQYF.